This TCR beta chain was captured by sequencing in a study of blood T cell repertoires in COVID-19. Study summary: Samples taken during acute and convalescent COVID-19 were collected in the United States, Italy and Spain. T cells, B-cell-depleted T cells, or PBMCs supplied cDNA or gDNA.

In the original workflow: Counts of nucleated cells, estimated from reference gene primer amplification, were obtained. The assay was immunoSEQ multiplex PCR, and TCRdb's table has in-frame clones only and misses some. V, J and clone size were drawn from that table, and D and trimming were deduced from the DNA. Of 300,000 to 400,000 clones in the sample, around 88% were seen once. This clone was seen once. Seattle researchers signed up patients amid active infection and tracked them longitudinally. Germline V CDR1 and CDR2: SGDLS, YYNGEE. Trimming left V 3 bases short and J 7 bases short, with 19 bases between. The CDR3 is 15 residues long.

The sequencing sample was made of peripheral blood. This chain connects TRBV9 to TRBJ1-2, with D maybe TRBD1 (5 bases). The origin of this receptor is a woman aged 25 to 39 with COVID-19, enrolled during active disease. The CDR3 DNA sequence: TGTGCCAGCAGCGCCGTAGGACATGTACCTTTTGGCTACACCTTC. This codes for CASSAVGHVPFGYTF.